This passage covers 21 T cell receptor beta chains from one sample sequenced in a study of T-cell memory formation after mild COVID-19. TCRdb reanalysed the 5' RACE reads using MiXCR and keeps one entry per CDR3 protein. Of around 320,000 distinct CDR3 sequences detected, approximately 19% appear once; the ten largest clones hold around 21%. What was sequenced was PBMCs or a T cell subset sorted from them (not recorded which). These TCRs come from a man in his late teens or twenties who had mild COVID-19 (a few samples of this study predate the infection). Cell type and time point are not known.

The J gene is TRBJ1-2, the V gene TRBV5-1; D is unresolved. With 0 bases removed from V and 4 bases from J, the gap between germline ends came to 13 bases. CDR3 size: 15 residues. Germline CDR1 reads SGHRS; CDR2 reads YFSETQ. CDR3 amino acids: CASSLDSGFGYGYTF. CDR3 coding DNA: TGCGCCAGCAGCTTGGATTCGGGGTTCGGCTATGGCTACACCTTC.

This clonotype was picked up a small number of times. This sequence joins TRBV7-8 and TRBJ2-7; unclear D gene. V was clipped by 4 bases and J by 4 bases, with 11 bases between them. The CDR3 totals 13 residues. The germline gives CDR1 SGHVS, CDR2 FQNEAQ. The CDR3 reads CASSSSGPYEQYV. CDR3 DNA: TGTGCCAGCAGCTCTAGTGGTCCTTACGAGCAGTACGTC.

Only one count was recorded for this clonotype. Germline is not matched at one junction end, which may reflect a read error. J is TRBJ1-5 and V is TRBV7-9; a weak D match, TRBD1 (5 bases). Germline loops: CDR1 SEHNR, CDR2 FQNEAQ (reference sequence). CDR3 length equals 17 residues. This chain's CDR3 is CSSSPGRNKGSNQPQHF. The CDR3 DNA reads as TGTTCCAGCAGCCCGGGCCGTAATAAGGGGAGCAATCAGCCCCAGCATTTT.

The chain combines TRBV5-4 with TRBJ2-1, with 8 bases matching TRBD2. From germline, CDR1 is SGHNT and CDR2 YYREEE (reference sequence). V shed 4 bases, J shed 6 bases, and the junction held 12 bases outside the gene matches. The CDR3 loop spans 16 amino acids. The CDR3, as DNA: TGTGCCAGCAGCGACTCCGGGGGGGGCCACACCAATGAGCAGTTCTTC. Translated, it gives CASSDSGGGHTNEQFF.

The V call is TRBV7-2, the J call TRBJ1-2; 8 bases align to TRBD1. This CDR3 is built from 15 residues. CDR1 SGHTA and CDR2 FQGNSA come from the germline V gene. V was pared by 5 bases and J by 2 bases, with 7 bases of the junction left unmatched. The CDR3 coding sequence is TGTGCCAGCAGCCCCCGGGACAGGCCGAACTATGGCTACACCTTC. Its protein is CASSPRDRPNYGYTF.

This clonotype was counted ten times or more. The chain combines TRBV5-1 with TRBJ2-1; D unclear. Germline lookup yields CDR1 SGHRS and CDR2 YFSETQ. V shed 6 bases and J shed 0 bases, with 13 bases lying between them. The CDR3 length is 15 residues. CDR3 in DNA: TGCGCCAGCACTCTGACGGACCCCTCCTACAATGAGCAGTTCTTC. Protein product: CASTLTDPSYNEQFF.

This clonotype was counted only a few times. The chain recombines TRBV2 with TRBJ2-7; D possibly corresponds to TRBD2 (8 bases). CDR3 size: 14 residues. Germline V gene lookup returns CDR1 SNHLY and CDR2 FYNNEI. V was pared by 6 bases and J by 3 bases, with 15 bases between. CDR3 in amino acids: CASSREGANYEQYF. CDR3 DNA: TGTGCCAGCAGCCGGGAGGGGGCTAACTACGAGCAGTACTTC.

The table lists this clonotype with a few counts. This chain links TRBV7-9 with TRBJ2-2, with 8 bases that match TRBD1. The CDR3 is made up of 13 amino acids. The germline V gene has CDR1 SEHNR and CDR2 FQNEAQ (reference sequence). Trimming at V came to 6 bases and at J to 6 bases, leaving 3 bases not matched to a gene. CDR3 loop: CASSSDRAGELFF. The CDR3 coding sequence is TGTGCCAGCAGTTCGGACAGGGCCGGGGAGCTGTTTTTT.

This chain joins TRBV9 and TRBJ2-3; D uncertain. Looked up from germline, CDR1 is SGDLS and CDR2 is YYNGEE. V lost 0 bases and J 5 bases, leaving 10 bases between the germline ends. This CDR3 spans 14 amino acids. The CDR3 is CASSVEGFLDTQYF. The DNA for the CDR3 is TGTGCCAGCAGCGTAGAGGGCTTCTTAGATACGCAGTATTTT.

The chain links TRBV5-5 to TRBJ2-7, with 9 bases lining up with TRBD1. Germline values: CDR1 SGHKS, CDR2 YYEKEE (reference sequence). After removal of 7 bases from V and 6 bases from J, the junction contained 5 bases not matched to a gene. CDR3 length: 12 residues. The CDR3 region is CASRTGVGEQYF. CDR3 coding DNA: TGTGCCAGCCGGACAGGGGTGGGCGAGCAGTACTTC.

A note on this clonotype: This may come from a read error, since a much larger clone is one base off. This chain connects TRBV7-2 to TRBJ1-2; D is possibly TRBD1 (5 bases). This CDR3 contains 14 residues. The V and J ends lost 5 bases and 8 bases respectively, with 18 bases between them. Germline V gene sequence: CDR1 SGHTA, CDR2 FQGNSA. CDR3 bases: TGTGCCAGCAGCCCCGGGGCTGAAAGGCGGGGCTACACCTTC. It translates to CASSPGAERRGYTF.

The chain is built from TRBV7-3 and TRBJ2-1, with D possibly TRBD1 on 5 matching bases. The CDR3 has 14 residues. V shed 1 base and J shed 5 bases, with 9 bases lying between them. Germline V gives CDR1 SGHTA, CDR2 FQGTGA. As DNA, the CDR3 is TGTGCCAGCAGCTTAAGGGCAGGGAACAATGAGCAGTTCTTC. This translates into CASSLRAGNNEQFF. The variable domain in full, completed from reference TRBV7-3 and TRBJ2-1, reads GAGVSQTPSNKVTEKGKYVELRCDPISGHTALYWYRQSLGQGPEFLIYFQGTGAADDSGLPNDRFFAVRPEGSVSTLKIQRTERGDSAVYLCASSLRAGNNEQFFGPGTRLTVL.

J is TRBJ2-5 and V is TRBV5-4, with D unclear. The CDR3 is 14 amino acids. V dropped 4 bases and J dropped 4 bases, with 14 bases sitting between them. Germline V gene lookup returns CDR1 SGHNT and CDR2 YYREEE (reference sequence). The CDR3 loop reads CASSPKDGLETQYF. The CDR3, as DNA: TGTGCCAGCAGCCCGAAGGACGGTTTAGAGACCCAGTACTTC. The full variable domain, its missing parts supplied by reference TRBV5-4 and TRBJ2-5, is ETGVTQSPTHLIKTRGQQVTLRCSSQSGHNTVSWYQQALGQGPQFIFQYYREEENGRGNFPPRFSGLQFPNYSSELNVNALELDDSALYLCASSPKDGLETQYFGPGTRLLVL.

V gene TRBV6-1 combines with J gene TRBJ2-3; no clear D. Looked up from germline, CDR1 is MNHNS and CDR2 is SASEGT. The V end lost 2 bases, the J end lost 7 bases, and 16 bases lay between the germline ends. The length of the CDR3 is 15 residues. The CDR3, as DNA: TGTGCCAGCAGTGAAAGTCACATAGTTGCAAATACGCAGTATTTT. Residues: CASSESHIVANTQYF.

This clonotype has a handful of counts. The chain links TRBV14 to TRBJ2-1; 8 bases match TRBD2. V trimming: 0 bases; J trimming: 2 bases; junction bases outside the gene matches: 3. CDR1 and CDR2 from the germline V gene are SGHDN and FVKESK. The CDR3 runs 16 residues. CDR3 DNA sequence: TGTGCCAGCAGCCAAGATCCCGGGGGGGCCTACAATGAGCAGTTCTTC. It is translated as CASSQDPGGAYNEQFF.

The rearrangement joins TRBV11-2 to TRBJ2-5; 12 nucleotides match TRBD1. Losses at the gene ends were 1 base for V and 3 bases for J; bases not matched to a gene: 3. The CDR3 has 16 residues. The germline CDR1 and CDR2 sequences are SGHAT and FQNNGV. The CDR3 DNA is TGTGCCAGCAGCTTAGGAGGGACAGGGGGCGAAGAGACCCAGTACTTC. It encodes CASSLGGTGGEETQYF.

This clonotype has more than one count but fewer than ten. V gene TRBV20-1 combines with J gene TRBJ1-2; 8 bases align to TRBD1. This CDR3 is built from 17 residues. CDR1 and CDR2 from the germline V gene are DFQATT and SNEGSKA (reference sequence). V was pared by 6 bases and J by 5 bases, with 20 bases of the junction left unmatched. The CDR3 reads CSAQPLLPQGALYGYTF. The CDR3, as DNA: TGCAGTGCCCAGCCCCTACTCCCTCAGGGGGCCCTATATGGCTACACCTTC.

The rearrangement links TRBV20-1 to TRBJ1-5; D may be TRBD1 (6 bases). The V and J ends lost 0 bases and 3 bases respectively, with 15 bases between them. CDR3 length: 16 residues. Germline V gives CDR1 DFQATT, CDR2 SNEGSKA (reference sequence). The CDR3 is CSAREGKGGNNQPQHF. CDR3 nucleotide sequence: TGCAGTGCTAGAGAGGGGAAGGGGGGAAACAATCAGCCCCAGCATTTT.

This clonotype was detected only a few times. This chain joins TRBV29-1 and TRBJ1-1; D not certain. Germline V gives CDR1 SQVTM, CDR2 ANQGSEA. The CDR3 covers 11 residues. V gave up 7 bases and J gave up 0 bases, with 6 bases separating them. In DNA form, the CDR3 reads TGCAGCGGATTCTTGAACACTGAAGCTTTCTTT. Translating it yields CSGFLNTEAFF.

This clonotype was seen only a few times. The chain combines TRBV6-5 with TRBJ2-5; D is tentatively TRBD1 or TRBD2 (5 bases each). Germline assignment: CDR1 MNHEY and CDR2 SVGAGI. V was shortened by 4 bases and J by 7 bases, with 13 bases between the two germline ends. The CDR3 is 13 amino acids. The DNA of the CDR3 is TGTGCCAGCAGTTGGATTCGTGGGGGGACCCAGTACTTC. Amino acid sequence: CASSWIRGGTQYF.

The V call is TRBV7-6, the J call TRBJ2-5; possibly TRBD2 for D (5 bases). Trimming shortened V by 4 bases and J by 4 bases, and 19 bases separated the two germline ends. Germline V gives CDR1 SGHVS, CDR2 FNYEAQ. The CDR3 totals 16 residues. DNA for the CDR3: TGTGCCAGCAGCTACGGTCTACGGGGATCGGGAGAGACCCAGTACTTC. It is translated as CASSYGLRGSGETQYF.